This T cell receptor (beta chain) comes out of a study of T-cell reconstitution after alpha-beta-depleted transplantation in children. Points from the study as a whole: Alpha-beta T cells about two months after transplant reportedly derived from several hundred expanded graft clones. The origin of high day-60 TCRbeta diversity in some patients lay in surviving recipient T cells and thymic progenitors.

The authors prepared the TCRbeta library with unique molecular identifiers. TCRdb re-called the PCR reads with MiXCR, one entry per CDR3 protein. Of hundreds of thousands of distinct CDR3 sequences listed, 10% to 15% are singletons. CDR1 is SGHTA, CDR2 FQGNSA, per germline. V lost 5 bases to trimming and J lost 5 bases; unmatched junction nucleotides: 7. The CDR3 length is 17 residues. This clonotype was recorded a few times. No antigen is known for it. This TCR derives from a male patient aged 5 to 17 who had a stem cell transplant for acute myeloid leukemia, so the T cells may come from the graft donor. The chain uses TRBV7-2 and TRBJ2-3; 16 positions agree with TRBD2. Material: PBMCs, mostly from graft donor cells, obtained 360 days after TCRalphabeta/CD19-depleted stem cell transplant. This CDR3 is CASSLGLAGGYGDTQYF. The CDR3 DNA reads TGTGCCAGCAGCCTGGGACTAGCGGGAGGGTATGGAGATACGCAGTATTTT.